This T cell receptor beta chain was recovered during a study of STAT5B mutations in CD4+ large granular lymphocyte leukemia. Notes on the study in general: No patients shared main leukemic clonotypes, though about 26% appeared at low frequency elsewhere.

Notes on this clone: The antigen remains unidentified.

Generated by immunoSEQ multiplex PCR, the TCRdb table keeps only in-frame clones and is missing some. The repertoire has approximately 49,000 clones, around 70% of them found once; the top ten carry more than 1.5%. Input material: CD4+ T cells from blood buffy coats. The sequence was collected from a human donor in good health.

This CDR3 is CAWSTGNEAFF. CDR3 DNA: TGTGCCTGGAGTACGGGAAATGAAGCTTTCTTT. J is TRBJ1-1 and V is TRBV30, with D unresolved. The CDR3 runs 11 residues. Germline V gene sequence: CDR1 GTSNPN, CDR2 SVGIG (reference sequence). V lost 2 bases to trimming and J lost 7 bases, with 8 bases between them.